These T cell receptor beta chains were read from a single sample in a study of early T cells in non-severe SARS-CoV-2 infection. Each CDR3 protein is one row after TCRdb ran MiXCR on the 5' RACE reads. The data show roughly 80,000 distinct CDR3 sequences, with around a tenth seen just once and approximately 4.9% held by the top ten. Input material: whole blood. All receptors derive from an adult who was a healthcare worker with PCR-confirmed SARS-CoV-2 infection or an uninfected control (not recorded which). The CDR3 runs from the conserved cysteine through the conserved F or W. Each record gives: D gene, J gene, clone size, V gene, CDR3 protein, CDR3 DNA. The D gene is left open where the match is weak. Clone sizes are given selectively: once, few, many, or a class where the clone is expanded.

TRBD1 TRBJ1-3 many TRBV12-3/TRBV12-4 CASSSGQRNTIYF TGTGCCAGCAGTTCGGGACAGCGAAACACCATATATTTT
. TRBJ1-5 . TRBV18 CASSRSWGTGYQPQHF TGTGCCAGCTCACGTTCTTGGGGGACGGGATATCAGCCCCAGCATTTT
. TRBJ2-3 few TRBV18 CASSPRDTDTQYF TGTGCCAGCTCACCACGGGACACAGATACGCAGTATTTT
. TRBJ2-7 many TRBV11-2 CASRDAPGPYEQYF TGTGCCAGCAGGGACGCACCGGGACCATACGAGCAGTACTTC
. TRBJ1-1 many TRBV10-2 CASSGSVPVRNTEAFF TGCGCCAGCAGTGGATCGGTCCCGGTGAGGAACACTGAAGCTTTCTTT
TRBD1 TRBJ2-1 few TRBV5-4 CASSRGGSGTGNYNEQFF TGTGCCAGCAGCCGCGGAGGGAGCGGGACAGGGAACTACAATGAGCAGTTCTTC
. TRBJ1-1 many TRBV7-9 CASSLGQSNTEAFF TGTGCCAGCAGCTTAGGACAGTCGAACACTGAAGCTTTCTTT
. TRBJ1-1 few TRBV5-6 CASSFLTEAFF TGTGCCAGCAGCTTCCTCACCGAAGCTTTCTTT
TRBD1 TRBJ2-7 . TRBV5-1 CASSHRTGLNEQYF TGCGCCAGCAGCCATCGGACAGGGCTAAACGAGCAGTACTTC
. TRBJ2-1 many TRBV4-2 CASSQDDRSNEQFF TGTGCCAGCAGCCAAGACGATCGAAGTAATGAGCAGTTCTTC
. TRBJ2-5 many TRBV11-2 CASSLDYSETQYF TGTGCCAGCAGCTTGGACTATTCGGAGACCCAGTACTTC
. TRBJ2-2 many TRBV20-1 CSASGNREANTGELFF TGCAGTGCTAGCGGGAACAGGGAGGCGAACACCGGGGAGCTGTTTTTT
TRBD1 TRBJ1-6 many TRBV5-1 CASSYEQGLDSPLHF TGCGCCAGCAGCTACGAACAGGGGTTAGATTCACCCCTCCACTTT
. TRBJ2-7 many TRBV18 CASSPPGTHEQYF TGTGCCAGCTCACCACCTGGAACCCACGAGCAGTACTTC
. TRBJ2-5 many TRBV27 CASSLGRAQETQYF TGTGCCAGCAGTTTAGGCAGGGCACAAGAGACCCAGTACTTC
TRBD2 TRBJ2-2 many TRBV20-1 CSALQTSGRAPASTGELFF TGCAGTGCTCTCCAGACTAGCGGGAGGGCCCCGGCGTCGACCGGGGAGCTGTTTTTT
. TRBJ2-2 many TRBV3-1 CASSRLGGGNTGELFF TGTGCCAGCAGCCGTCTCGGGGGCGGGAATACCGGGGAGCTGTTTTTT
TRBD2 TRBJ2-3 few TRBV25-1 CVSGNQASGASTDTQYF TGTGTCAGCGGTAATCAGGCTAGCGGGGCTAGCACAGATACGCAGTATTTT
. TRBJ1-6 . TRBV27 CASSLIGGRGTVDSPLHF TGTGCCAGCAGTTTAATTGGGGGCAGGGGAACTGTTGATTCACCCCTCCACTTT
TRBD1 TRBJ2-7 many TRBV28 CASSEDRDSYEQYF TGTGCCAGCAGTGAGGACAGGGACTCCTACGAGCAGTACTTC
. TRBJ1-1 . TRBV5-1 CASTASLPATEAFF TGCGCCAGCACCGCTTCTCTCCCAGCTACTGAAGCTTTCTTT
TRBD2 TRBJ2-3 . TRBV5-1 CASATLADTDTQYF TGCGCCAGCGCTACCCTAGCGGACACAGATACGCAGTATTTT
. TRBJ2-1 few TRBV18 CASSLGRGPYNEQFF TGTGCCAGCTCCTTGGGCAGGGGACCCTACAATGAGCAGTTCTTC
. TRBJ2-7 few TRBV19 CASIRRQAPYEQYF TGTGCCAGTATTCGCCGACAGGCGCCCTACGAGCAGTACTTC
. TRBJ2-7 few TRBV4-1 CASSLGDGAYEQYF TGCGCCAGCAGCCTAGGGGACGGAGCCTACGAGCAGTACTTC
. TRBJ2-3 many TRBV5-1 CASSPGGDTQYF TGCGCCAGCAGCCCAGGTGGGGATACGCAGTATTTT
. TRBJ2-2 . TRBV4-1 CASSQGPFTGELFF TGCGCCAGCAGCCAAGGGCCGTTCACCGGGGAGCTGTTTTTT
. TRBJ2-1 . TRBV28 CASSLGGRNEQFF TGTGCCAGCAGTTTAGGAGGGCGGAATGAGCAGTTCTTC
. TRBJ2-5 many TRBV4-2 CASTPGGQETQYF TGTGCCAGCACCCCTGGGGGGCAAGAGACCCAGTACTTC
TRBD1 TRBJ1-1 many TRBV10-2 CASSAGGTWGQVDTEAFF TGCGCCAGCAGTGCGGGGGGTACTTGGGGACAGGTGGACACTGAAGCTTTCTTT
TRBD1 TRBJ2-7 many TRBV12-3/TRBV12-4 CASSLDLGQGGSYEQYF TGTGCCAGCAGTTTAGATCTAGGACAGGGGGGATCCTACGAGCAGTACTTC
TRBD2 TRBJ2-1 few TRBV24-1 CATSEMTSGRASEQFF TGTGCCACCAGTGAAATGACTAGCGGGAGGGCCAGTGAGCAGTTCTTC
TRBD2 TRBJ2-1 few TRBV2 CASSAMTSQYNEQFF TGTGCCAGCAGTGCGATGACTAGCCAGTACAATGAGCAGTTCTTC
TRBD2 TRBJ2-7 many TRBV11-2 CATRPSGTSGYEQYF TGTGCCACCAGACCGTCCGGGACTAGCGGGTACGAGCAGTACTTC
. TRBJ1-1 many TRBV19 CASSISRTVLNTEAFF TGTGCCAGTAGTATATCCCGGACAGTTTTGAACACTGAAGCTTTCTTT
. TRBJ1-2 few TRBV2 CASSEAPGHLNYGYTF TGTGCCAGCAGTGAAGCGCCGGGACACCTGAACTATGGCTACACCTTC
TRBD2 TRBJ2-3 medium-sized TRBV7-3 CATSLAGGADTQYF TGTGCTACGTCCCTAGCGGGAGGAGCGGATACGCAGTATTTT